This T cell receptor beta chain was retrieved from a study of CD8 T cells in ankylosing spondylitis. With molecular barcodes, quantitative 5'-RACE was used to make the TCR beta libraries. Each CDR3 protein is one row after TCRdb ran MiXCR on the 5' RACE reads. The sample includes about 700,000 distinct CDR3 sequences, 15% to 20% of them seen just once. V lost 6 bases and J lost 4, with 16 bases in between. Germline CDR1 DFQATT, CDR2 SNEGSKA (reference sequence). The CDR3 is 14 residues long. The table lists this clonotype with a few counts. The antigen remains unidentified. The study, taken as a whole, reports: Among TCR beta sequences, a motif of about 8 highly homologous variants appeared characteristic of ankylosing spondylitis blood.

The chain employs TRBV20-1 and TRBJ2-1, with D uncertain. Material: blood, either unsorted or a sorted T cell fraction (not recorded which). The TCR was taken from a male donor with ankylosing spondylitis. This CDR3 reads CSAFTSRLYNEQFF. Written as DNA, the CDR3 is TGCAGTGCCTTCACCTCGCGGCTTTACAATGAGCAGTTCTTC.